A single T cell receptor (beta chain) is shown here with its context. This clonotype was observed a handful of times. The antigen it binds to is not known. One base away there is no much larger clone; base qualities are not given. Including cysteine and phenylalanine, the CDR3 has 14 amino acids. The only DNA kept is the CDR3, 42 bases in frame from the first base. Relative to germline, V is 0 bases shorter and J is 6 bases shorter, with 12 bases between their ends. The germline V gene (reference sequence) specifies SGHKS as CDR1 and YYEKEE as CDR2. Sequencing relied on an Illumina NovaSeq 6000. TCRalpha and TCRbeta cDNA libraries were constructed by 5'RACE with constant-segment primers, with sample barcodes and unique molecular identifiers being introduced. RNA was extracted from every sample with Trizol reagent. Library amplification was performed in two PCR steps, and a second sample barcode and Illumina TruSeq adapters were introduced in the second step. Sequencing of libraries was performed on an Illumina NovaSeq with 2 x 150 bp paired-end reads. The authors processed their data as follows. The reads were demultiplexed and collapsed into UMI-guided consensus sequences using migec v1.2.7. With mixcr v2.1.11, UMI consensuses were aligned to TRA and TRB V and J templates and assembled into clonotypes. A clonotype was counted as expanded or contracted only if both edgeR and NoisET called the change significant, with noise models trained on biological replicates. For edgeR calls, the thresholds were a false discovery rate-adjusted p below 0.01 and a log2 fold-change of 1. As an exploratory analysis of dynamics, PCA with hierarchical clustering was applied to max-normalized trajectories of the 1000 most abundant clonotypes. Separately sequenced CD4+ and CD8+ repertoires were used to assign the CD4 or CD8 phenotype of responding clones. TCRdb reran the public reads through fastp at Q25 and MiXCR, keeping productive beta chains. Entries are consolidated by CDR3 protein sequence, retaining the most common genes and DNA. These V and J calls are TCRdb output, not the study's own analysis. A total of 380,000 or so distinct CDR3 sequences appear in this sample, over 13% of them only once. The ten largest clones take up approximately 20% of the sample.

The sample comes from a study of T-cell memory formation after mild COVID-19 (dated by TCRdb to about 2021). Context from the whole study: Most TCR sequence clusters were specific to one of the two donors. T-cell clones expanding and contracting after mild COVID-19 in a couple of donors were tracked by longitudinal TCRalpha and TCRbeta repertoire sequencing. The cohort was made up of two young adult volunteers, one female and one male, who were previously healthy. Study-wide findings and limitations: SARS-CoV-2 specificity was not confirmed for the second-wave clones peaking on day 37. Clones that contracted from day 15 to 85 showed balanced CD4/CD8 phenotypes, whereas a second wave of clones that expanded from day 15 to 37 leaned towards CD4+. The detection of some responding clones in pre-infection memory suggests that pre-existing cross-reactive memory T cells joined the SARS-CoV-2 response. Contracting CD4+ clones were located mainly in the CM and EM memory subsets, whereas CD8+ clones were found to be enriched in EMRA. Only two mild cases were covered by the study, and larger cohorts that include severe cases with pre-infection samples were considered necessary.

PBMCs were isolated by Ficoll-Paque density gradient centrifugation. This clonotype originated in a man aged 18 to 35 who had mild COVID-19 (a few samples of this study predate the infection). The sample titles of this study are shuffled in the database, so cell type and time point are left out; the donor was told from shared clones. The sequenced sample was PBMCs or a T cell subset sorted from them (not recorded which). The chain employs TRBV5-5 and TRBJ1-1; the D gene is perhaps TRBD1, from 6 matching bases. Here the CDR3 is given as CASSLGGQEAEAFF. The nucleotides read TGTGCCAGCAGCTTGGGGGGGCAGGAGGCTGAAGCTTTCTTT.